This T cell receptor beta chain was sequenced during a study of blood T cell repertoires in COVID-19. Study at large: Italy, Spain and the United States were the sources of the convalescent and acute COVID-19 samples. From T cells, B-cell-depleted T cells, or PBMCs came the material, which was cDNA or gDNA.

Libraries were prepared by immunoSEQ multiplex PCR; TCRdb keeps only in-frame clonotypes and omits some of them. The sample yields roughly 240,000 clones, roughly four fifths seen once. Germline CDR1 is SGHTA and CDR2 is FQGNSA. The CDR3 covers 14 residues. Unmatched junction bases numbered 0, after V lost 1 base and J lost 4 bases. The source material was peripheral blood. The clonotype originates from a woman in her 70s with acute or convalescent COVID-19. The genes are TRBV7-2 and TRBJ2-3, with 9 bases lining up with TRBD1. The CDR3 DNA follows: TGTGCCAGCAGCTTAGGGACAGGGGCAGATACGCAGTATTTT. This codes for CASSLGTGADTQYF.